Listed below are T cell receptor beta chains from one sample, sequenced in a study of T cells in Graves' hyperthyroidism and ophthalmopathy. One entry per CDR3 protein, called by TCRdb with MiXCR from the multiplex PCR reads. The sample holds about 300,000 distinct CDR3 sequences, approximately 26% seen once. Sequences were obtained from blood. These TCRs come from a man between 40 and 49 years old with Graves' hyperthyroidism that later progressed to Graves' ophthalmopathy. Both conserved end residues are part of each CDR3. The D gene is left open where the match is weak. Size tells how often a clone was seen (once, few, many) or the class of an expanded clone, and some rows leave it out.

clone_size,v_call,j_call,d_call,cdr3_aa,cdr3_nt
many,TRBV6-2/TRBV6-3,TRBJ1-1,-,CASRSGKNTEAFF,TGTGCCAGCCGATCGGGGAAGAACACTGAAGCTTTCTTT
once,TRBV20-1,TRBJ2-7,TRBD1,CSARGDRGGYEQYF,TGCAGTGCTAGGGGGGACAGGGGCGGATACGAGCAGTACTTC
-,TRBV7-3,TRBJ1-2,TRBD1,CASSTTGGSNYGYTF,TGTGCCAGCAGCACGACAGGGGGTAGTAACTATGGCTACACCTTC
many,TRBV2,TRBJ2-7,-,CASSELVGRWYEQYF,TGTGCCAGCAGTGAACTGGTAGGGAGGTGGTACGAGCAGTACTTC
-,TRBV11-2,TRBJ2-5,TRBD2,CASSSPAGRLAEETQYF,TGTGCCAGCAGCTCCCCGGCAGGGCGGCTAGCGGAAGAGACCCAGTACTTC
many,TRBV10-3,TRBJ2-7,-,CAISESSSSYEQYF,TGTGCCATCAGTGAGTCGAGCAGCTCCTACGAGCAGTACTTC
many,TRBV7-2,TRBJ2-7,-,CASSTIRGGEAPAYEQYF,TGTGCCAGCAGCACTATCCGGGGTGGGGAGGCCCCCGCCTACGAGCAGTACTTC
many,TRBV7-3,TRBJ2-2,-,CASSLTSDANTGELFF,TGTGCCAGCAGCTTAACATCAGACGCGAACACCGGGGAGCTGTTTTTT
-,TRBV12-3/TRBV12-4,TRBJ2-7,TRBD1,CASSLDRGNEQYF,TGTGCCAGCAGTTTGGACAGGGGGAACGAGCAGTACTTC
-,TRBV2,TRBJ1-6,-,CASRTNPTAGSPLHF,TGTGCCAGCAGGACGAATCCCACAGCGGGATCACCCCTCCACTTT
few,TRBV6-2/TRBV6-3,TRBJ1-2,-,CASRYGYTF,TGTGCCAGCAGATATGGCTACACCTTC
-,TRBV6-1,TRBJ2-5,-,CASSEPIETQYF,TGTGCCAGCAGTGAACCTATAGAGACCCAGTACTTC
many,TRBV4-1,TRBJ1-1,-,CASSQVGQGRGEAFF,TGCGCCAGCAGCCAAGTAGGACAAGGACGAGGTGAAGCTTTCTTT
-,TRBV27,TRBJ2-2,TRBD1,CASRVQGGLGELFF,TGTGCCAGCAGAGTACAGGGGGGCCTCGGGGAGCTGTTTTTT
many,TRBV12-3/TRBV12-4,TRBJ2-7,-,CASSLQGSPHYEQYF,TGTGCCAGCAGTTTGCAGGGTTCACCTCATTACGAGCAGTACTTC
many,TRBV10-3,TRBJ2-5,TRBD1,CAISAGDRAQETQYF,TGTGCCATCAGCGCAGGGGACAGGGCCCAAGAGACCCAGTACTTC
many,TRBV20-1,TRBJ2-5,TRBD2,CSARRGRETQYF,TGCAGTGCCCGGCGGGGGAGGGAGACCCAGTACTTC
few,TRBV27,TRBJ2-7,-,CASSLPSVRDPWTYEQYF,TGTGCCAGCAGTCTACCTTCGGTAAGGGATCCCTGGACCTACGAGCAGTACTTC
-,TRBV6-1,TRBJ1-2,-,CASPERDNYGYTF,TGTGCCAGCCCCGAACGGGACAACTATGGCTACACCTTC
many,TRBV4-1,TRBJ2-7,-,CASSQNPGQAIEQYF,TGCGCCAGCAGCCAAAACCCTGGGCAGGCCATCGAGCAGTACTTC
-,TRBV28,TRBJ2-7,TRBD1,CASRTWDRGSYEQYF,TGTGCCAGCAGAACTTGGGACAGGGGTTCCTACGAGCAGTACTTC
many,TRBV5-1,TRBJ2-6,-,CASSPPGAGANVLTF,TGCGCCAGCAGCCCACCGGGGGCTGGGGCCAACGTCCTGACTTTC
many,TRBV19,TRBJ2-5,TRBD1,CASSIRDRGRETQYF,TGTGCCAGTAGTATACGGGACAGGGGGCGAGAGACCCAGTACTTC
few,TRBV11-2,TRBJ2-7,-,CASSFPGPQYF,TGTGCCAGCAGCTTTCCAGGGCCGCAGTACTTC
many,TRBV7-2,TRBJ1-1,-,CASSSRVQNTEAFF,TGTGCCAGCAGCTCACGCGTCCAGAACACTGAAGCTTTCTTT
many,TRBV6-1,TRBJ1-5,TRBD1,CASSSTGGNQPQHF,TGTGCCAGCAGCTCAACAGGGGGCAATCAGCCCCAGCATTTT
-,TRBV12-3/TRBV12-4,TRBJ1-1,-,CASSSRTEAFF,TGTGCCAGCAGTTCTCGTACTGAAGCTTTCTTT
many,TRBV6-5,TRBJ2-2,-,CASSYSGGEWAGELFF,TGTGCCAGCAGTTACTCTGGCGGCGAATGGGCCGGGGAGCTGTTTTTT
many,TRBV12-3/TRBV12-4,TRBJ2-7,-,CASSFAGTPYEQYF,TGTGCCAGCAGTTTCGCCGGGACACCTTACGAGCAGTACTTC
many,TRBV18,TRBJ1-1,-,CASVRIGGNTEAFF,TGTGCCAGCGTTAGAATAGGAGGAAACACTGAAGCTTTCTTT
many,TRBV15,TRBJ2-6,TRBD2,CATSRDRGAGANVLTF,TGTGCCACCAGCAGAGATCGGGGGGCTGGGGCCAACGTCCTGACTTTC
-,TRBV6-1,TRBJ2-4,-,CASSGYRAAGDNIQYF,TGTGCCAGCAGTGGCTACAGGGCTGCGGGAGACAACATTCAGTACTTC
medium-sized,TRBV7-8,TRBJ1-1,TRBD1,CASSLPLTGAVGMNTEAFF,TGTGCCAGCAGCTTACCCTTGACAGGGGCTGTCGGAATGAACACTGAAGCTTTCTTT
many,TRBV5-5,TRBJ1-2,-,CASSLWVGNYGYTF,TGTGCCAGCAGCTTGTGGGTAGGGAACTATGGCTACACCTTC
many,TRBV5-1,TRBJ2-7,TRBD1,CASSLAFRERQGAYEQYF,TGCGCCAGCAGCTTGGCCTTTCGGGAGCGGCAGGGGGCTTACGAGCAGTACTTC
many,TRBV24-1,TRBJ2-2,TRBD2,CATSDPSRGTSKTGELFF,TGTGCCACCAGTGATCCGTCGAGGGGGACTAGCAAGACCGGGGAGCTGTTTTTT
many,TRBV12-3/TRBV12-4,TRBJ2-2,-,CASSFKSGDTGELFF,TGTGCCAGCAGTTTTAAGTCAGGGGACACCGGGGAGCTGTTTTTT
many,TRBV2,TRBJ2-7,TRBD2,CASSEAHPHLAGGHSYEQYF,TGTGCCAGCAGTGAAGCGCATCCACACCTAGCGGGAGGGCACTCCTACGAGCAGTACTTC
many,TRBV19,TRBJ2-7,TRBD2,CASSIAGVGNEQYF,TGTGCCAGTAGTATTGCGGGGGTCGGCAACGAGCAGTACTTC
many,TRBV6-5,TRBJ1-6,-,CASRTSRNSPLHF,TGTGCCAGCCGGACGTCTCGAAATTCACCCCTCCACTTT
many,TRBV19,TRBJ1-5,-,CASKDDTRYQPQHF,TGTGCCAGTAAAGACGATACTCGGTATCAGCCCCAGCATTTT
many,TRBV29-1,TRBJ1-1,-,CSVELTPGGEAFF,TGCAGCGTTGAGCTGACACCCGGGGGTGAAGCTTTCTTT
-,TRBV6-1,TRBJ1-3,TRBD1,CASSPRTGGSIGNTIYF,TGTGCCAGCAGTCCTAGGACAGGCGGTTCGATTGGAAACACCATATATTTT
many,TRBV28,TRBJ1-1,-,CASRAVLTSTEAFF,TGTGCCAGCAGGGCAGTCTTGACGTCCACTGAAGCTTTCTTT
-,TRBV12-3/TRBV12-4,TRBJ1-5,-,CASSLRASNQPQHF,TGTGCCAGCAGTTTGAGGGCCTCAAATCAGCCCCAGCATTTT
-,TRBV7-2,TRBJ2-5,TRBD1,CASSLRNRGRETQYF,TGTGCCAGCAGCTTACGGAACAGGGGGCGAGAGACCCAGTACTTC
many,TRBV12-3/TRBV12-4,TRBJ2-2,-,CASTHTPGNTGELFF,TGTGCCAGCACTCACACCCCCGGAAACACCGGGGAGCTGTTTTTT
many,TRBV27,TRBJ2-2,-,CASSLGGWNTGELFF,TGTGCCAGCAGTTTAGGAGGATGGAACACCGGGGAGCTGTTTTTT
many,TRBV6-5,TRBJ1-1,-,CASRLRDTEAFF,TGTGCCAGCAGGCTCCGGGACACTGAAGCTTTCTTT
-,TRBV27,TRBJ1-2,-,CASRSRLNYGYTF,TGTGCCAGCAGATCACGGCTGAACTATGGCTACACCTTC